The rows below give T cell receptor beta chains drawn from one sample of a study of cytomegalovirus exposure and HLA in healthy donors. Sequencing used immunoSEQ multiplex PCR; TCRdb keeps in-frame clones, though not all of them. Altogether more than 95,000 clones are present, less than 80% being singletons, with the ten largest covering around 1.2%. The sample comprised PBMCs. The source of these receptors is a man aged 25 to 40 in good health and CMV-seronegative. Each CDR3 is given with its conserved first and last residue. Fields, in order: CDR3 protein, V gene, J gene.

CDR3: CASTRDSGEKLFF
V: TRBV9
J: TRBJ1-4

CDR3: CASSSMSGGKYNEQFF
V: TRBV11-2
J: TRBJ2-1

CDR3: CATSRESGLPNTGELFF
V: TRBV15
J: TRBJ2-2

CDR3: CASSLETGGYTEAFF
V: TRBV5-1
J: TRBJ1-1

CDR3: CASSADIRDSFSGNTIYF
V: TRBV9
J: TRBJ1-3

CDR3: CASRPTGILQETQYF
V: TRBV25-1
J: TRBJ2-5

CDR3: CASSLATVTEAFF
V: TRBV7-2
J: TRBJ1-1

CDR3: CASSLTSPLAGGNTGELFF
V: TRBV28
J: TRBJ2-2

CDR3: CASSSTDRGYYGYTF
V: TRBV11-2
J: TRBJ1-2

CDR3: CASSLPNGGSYNEQFF
V: TRBV5-6
J: TRBJ2-1

CDR3: CASKRGWDTEAFF
V: TRBV28
J: TRBJ1-1

CDR3: CASSVAGGDEKLFF
V: TRBV9
J: TRBJ1-4

CDR3: CASSLEGIGGNEQFF
V: TRBV27
J: TRBJ2-1

CDR3: CASRDTFDEQYF
V: TRBV19
J: TRBJ2-7

CDR3: CASSYQTGDNEQFF
V: TRBV6-5
J: TRBJ2-1

CDR3: CASSYRTGASYNEQFF
V: TRBV6-5
J: TRBJ2-1

CDR3: CASNPALGYAYEQYF
V: TRBV28
J: TRBJ2-7

CDR3: CASRAQGTGANVLTF
V: TRBV6-5
J: TRBJ2-6

CDR3: CASSLVQSFSGANVLTF
V: TRBV7-9
J: TRBJ2-6

CDR3: CASTSGTRSSYNEQFF
V: TRBV6-6
J: TRBJ2-1

CDR3: CASSLGQPHQPQHF
V: TRBV5-1
J: TRBJ1-5

CDR3: CASSTRQEDTQYF
V: TRBV19
J: TRBJ2-3

CDR3: CASSFIAGGPDNEQFF
V: TRBV27
J: TRBJ2-1

CDR3: CASSYSQGLAKNIQYF
V: TRBV6-5
J: TRBJ2-4

CDR3: CASSDPKPDRGGTEAFF
V: TRBV6-4
J: TRBJ1-1

CDR3: CASSQDLRSDGYTF
V: TRBV14
J: TRBJ1-2